Below, 12 T cell receptor beta chains from the same sample are listed, as sequenced in a study of T cells in Graves' hyperthyroidism and ophthalmopathy. Authors of the study amplified TCR beta CDR3 regions from RNA transcripts. The HTBI primer set was used in a first-round RT-PCR of the TCR CDR3. TCRdb used MiXCR to reprocess the multiplex PCR reads, holding one entry per CDR3 protein. The sample carries around 500,000 distinct CDR3 sequences, about 15% recorded once. Sequencing input: blood. These receptors were collected from a woman in her twenties or thirties with Graves' ophthalmopathy.

This clonotype has at least ten counts. The chain recombines TRBV28 with TRBJ2-2; TRBD2 might be the D (5 bases). There are 14 residues in the CDR3. V dropped 5 bases and J dropped 5 bases, with 12 bases sitting between them. Looked up from germline, CDR1 is MDHEN and CDR2 is SYDVKM. The CDR3 sequence is CASSPGELTGELFF. The CDR3 nucleotides are TGTGCCAGCAGTCCCGGGGAACTTACCGGGGAGCTGTTTTTT.

The chain recombines TRBV6-1 with TRBJ1-1; tentative D call: TRBD1 (5 bases). The germline CDR1 and CDR2 sequences are MNHNS and SASEGT. The CDR3 is 19 residues long. With 5 bases removed from V and 1 base from J, the gap between germline ends came to 26 bases. CDR3 loop: CASSPRLGGRGIGNTEAFF. The CDR3 DNA reads TGTGCCAGCAGTCCTCGCCTCGGTGGGAGGGGCATCGGGAACACTGAAGCTTTCTTT.

This clonotype has a count of ten or more. The rearrangement uses TRBV10-1 and TRBJ2-3; possible D gene TRBD1, 5 bases. The germline V gene encodes CDR1 WNHNN and CDR2 SYGVQD (reference sequence). Trimming pared 3 bases from V and 4 bases from J, leaving 11 bases between. The CDR3 runs to 14 residues. The CDR3, as DNA: TGCGCCAGCAGTGAATCACAGGCCGCAGATACGCAGTATTTT. It codes for CASSESQAADTQYF.

This clonotype appeared once. V gene TRBV14 combines with J gene TRBJ2-7, with D maybe TRBD2 (5 bases). Trimming took off 1 base at V and 9 bases at J, with 13 bases between the two ends. Looked up from germline, CDR1 is SGHDN and CDR2 is FVKESK. This CDR3 has 13 residues. Here the CDR3 DNA reads TGTGCCAGCAGCCAAGCGGGGTTCGTTGGGCAGTACTTC. Its protein is CASSQAGFVGQYF.

V usage is TRBV28 and J usage is TRBJ1-5, with 7 bases matching TRBD1. V shed 10 bases and J 4 bases; nucleotides not matched to a gene: 10. The CDR3 contains 14 residues. Germline loops: CDR1 MDHEN, CDR2 SYDVKM. The CDR3 protein is CATWVSRGNQPQHF. DNA for the CDR3: TGTGCCACCTGGGTGAGCAGGGGGAATCAGCCCCAGCATTTT.

The chain carries TRBV15 and TRBJ2-1, with TRBD2 identical over 9 bases. J was trimmed by 4 bases and V by 0 bases; bases with no gene match: 7. Germline lookup yields CDR1 LNHNV and CDR2 YYDKDF (reference sequence). The CDR3 spans 17 residues. This chain's CDR3 is CATSREPLAGPYNEQFF. The CDR3 nucleotides read TGTGCCACCAGCAGAGAACCGCTAGCGGGGCCTTACAATGAGCAGTTCTTC.

The chain recombines TRBV20-1 with TRBJ2-2, with TRBD2 identical over 7 bases. Germline assignment: CDR1 DFQATT and CDR2 SNEGSKA (reference sequence). V was pared by 0 bases and J by 7 bases, with 14 bases of the junction left unmatched. The CDR3 length is 17 residues. CDR3 sequence: CSARDPLEGRASGELFF. CDR3 DNA sequence: TGCAGTGCTAGAGATCCCTTAGAGGGGAGGGCCAGCGGGGAGCTGTTTTTT.

This clonotype was counted at least ten times. The CDR3 reads CASSRSPGGGEQYF. CDR3 bases: TGCGCCAGCAGCCGGAGCCCCGGGGGAGGCGAGCAGTACTTC. The chain uses TRBV5-1 and TRBJ2-7; TRBD2 might be the D (6 bases). The V end lost 4 bases, the J end lost 6 bases, and 17 bases lay between the germline ends. Germline lookup yields CDR1 SGHRS and CDR2 YFSETQ. This CDR3 has 14 residues.

This clonotype was recorded many times. V and J are TRBV7-2 and TRBJ1-1; D uncertain. V was clipped by 2 bases and J by 11 bases, with 15 bases between them. This CDR3 contains 13 residues. CDR1 and CDR2 from the germline V gene are SGHTA and FQGNSA. The CDR3 sequence is CASSLNMGLGAFF. The CDR3 DNA is TGTGCCAGCAGCTTAAATATGGGTTTGGGCGCTTTCTTT.

This clonotype occurred many times. The chain has TRBV5-1 and TRBJ2-7; D not certain. Trimming left V 3 bases short and J 4 bases short, with 14 bases between. The CDR3 runs to 14 residues. Germline CDR1 reads SGHRS; CDR2 reads YFSETQ. The CDR3 DNA reads TGCGCCAGCAGCTCGACCCCGACTGAATACGAGCAGTACTTC. It specifies CASSSTPTEYEQYF.

In its sample, this clonotype was seen many times. V usage is TRBV6-1 and J usage is TRBJ2-7; tentative D call: TRBD2 (7 bases). Germline V CDR1 and CDR2: MNHNS, SASEGT. Trimming took off 0 bases at V and 3 bases at J, with 15 bases between the two ends. The CDR3 has 16 residues. The CDR3 region is CASSEAEGGAYYEQYF. The CDR3 region has the DNA TGTGCCAGCAGTGAAGCGGAGGGGGGGGCTTACTACGAGCAGTACTTC.

This rearrangement joins TRBV7-9 to TRBJ2-7; no reliable D call. The CDR3 totals 16 residues. Germline V gene lookup returns CDR1 SEHNR and CDR2 FQNEAQ (reference sequence). Trimming left V 1 base short and J 5 bases short, with 18 bases between. This CDR3 is CASSLVWPPRYDEQYF. CDR3 sequence (DNA): TGTGCCAGCAGCTTAGTTTGGCCCCCGCGATACGACGAGCAGTACTTC.